This T cell receptor (beta chain) was recorded in a study of human T cells and chemical hapten exposure. The time point: pre-sensitization, week 0. Described treatment: therapeutic diphenylcyclopropenone sensitization with weekly scalp DPC. This clonotype appeared a few times. Original data processing: With a range of roughly 20,000 to 750,000, the median per sample was roughly 97,000 TCRs. Each CDR3 protein gets one entry after TCRdb re-called the RACE reads with MiXCR. The V and J calls and clone size come from TCRdb's table, not from the authors' own analysis. The table has a few hundred thousand distinct CDR3 sequences, roughly 7.7% seen once. The CDR3 runs to 17 residues.

The genes are TRBV21-1 and TRBJ1-4; TRBD1 is the table's D call and was not checked against the DNA. TRBV21-1 is classified as a pseudogene. The source was whole blood, collected in connection with sensitization to the hapten diphenylcyclopropenone (DPC). This clonotype was sampled from a man between 18 and 29 years old with alopecia areata. Some clones in this sample may be carry-over from other donors' samples. The CDR3 here is CASGVGRGHGTNEKLFF. The CDR3, as DNA: TGTGCCAGCGGAGTAGGCAGGGGGCACGGAACTAATGAAAAACTGTTTTTT.